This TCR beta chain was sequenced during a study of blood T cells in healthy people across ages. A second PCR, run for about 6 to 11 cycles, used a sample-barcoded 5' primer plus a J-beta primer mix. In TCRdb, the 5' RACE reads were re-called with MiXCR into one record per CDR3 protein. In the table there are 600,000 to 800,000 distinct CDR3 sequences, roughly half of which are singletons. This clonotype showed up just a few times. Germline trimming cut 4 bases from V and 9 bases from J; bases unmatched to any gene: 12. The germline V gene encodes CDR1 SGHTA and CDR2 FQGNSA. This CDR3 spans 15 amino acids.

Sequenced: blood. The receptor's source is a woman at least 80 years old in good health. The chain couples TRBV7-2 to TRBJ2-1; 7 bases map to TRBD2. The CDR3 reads CASSWFRLAGGEQFF. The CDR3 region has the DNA TGTGCCAGCAGCTGGTTCAGACTAGCAGGCGGTGAGCAGTTCTTC.